This T cell receptor beta chain was profiled in a study of OX40 agonist ivuxolimab in advanced cancers. The wider study: Antecedent anti-PD-1, anti-PD-L1 or anti-CTLA-4 therapy was permissible, with about 40% having received some. Study-wide results and limits: Expanded clones tended on average to be more numerous among CD8+ T cells than CD4+.

The J segment lost 0 bases and the V segment lost 2 bases, leaving 5 bases of the junction unmatched. This CDR3 contains 16 residues. Germline lookup yields CDR1 MNHEY and CDR2 SVGAGI. Some clones are missing from TCRdb's copy, which holds only in-frame ones; the method was immunoSEQ multiplex PCR. The table lists about 55,000 clones, 84% of them singletons. Notes on this clone: The antigen remains undetermined.

The TCR was taken from an adult with an advanced solid tumor such as melanoma, head and neck, liver or kidney cancer. J is TRBJ2-3 and V is TRBV6-5; TRBD2 matches 7 bases. The material sequenced was CD4+ or CD8+ T cells sorted from blood, taken in a trial of the OX40 agonist ivuxolimab. Here the CDR3 reads CASSYDSGSSTDTQYF. DNA of the CDR3: TGTGCCAGCAGTTACGATAGCGGGTCTAGCACAGATACGCAGTATTTT.